This T cell receptor (beta chain) was retrieved from a study of blood T cell repertoires in COVID-19. Study summary: There were acute and convalescent COVID-19 samples, and they came from the United States, Italy and Spain.

The germline V gene encodes CDR1 SGHAT and CDR2 FQNNGV. This CDR3 comprises 16 residues. Trimming at V came to 5 bases and at J to 6 bases, leaving 12 bases not matched to a gene. Generated by immunoSEQ multiplex PCR, the TCRdb table keeps only in-frame clones and is missing some. The sample includes under 55,000 clones, over 80% of them seen just once. The sequence was obtained from a human donor in a cohort sampled during active COVID-19. The V call is TRBV11-2, the J call TRBJ2-2; 7 bases fit TRBD2. Sequencing was carried out using peripheral blood. CDR3: CASSLNSAGVPGELFF. For the CDR3, the DNA is TGTGCCAGCAGCCTGAACTCCGCGGGGGTTCCCGGGGAGCTGTTTTTT.